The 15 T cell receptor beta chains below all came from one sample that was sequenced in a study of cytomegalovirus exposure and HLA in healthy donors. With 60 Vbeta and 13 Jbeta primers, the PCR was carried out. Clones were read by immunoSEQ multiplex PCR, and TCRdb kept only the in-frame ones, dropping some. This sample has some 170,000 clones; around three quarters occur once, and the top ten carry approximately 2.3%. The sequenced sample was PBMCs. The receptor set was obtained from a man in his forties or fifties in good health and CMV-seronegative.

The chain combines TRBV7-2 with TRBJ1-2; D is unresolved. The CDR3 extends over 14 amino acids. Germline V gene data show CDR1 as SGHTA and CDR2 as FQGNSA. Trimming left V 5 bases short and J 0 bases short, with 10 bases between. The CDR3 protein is CASSQASANYGYTF. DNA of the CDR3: TGTGCCAGCAGCCAGGCCAGTGCTAACTATGGCTACACCTTC.

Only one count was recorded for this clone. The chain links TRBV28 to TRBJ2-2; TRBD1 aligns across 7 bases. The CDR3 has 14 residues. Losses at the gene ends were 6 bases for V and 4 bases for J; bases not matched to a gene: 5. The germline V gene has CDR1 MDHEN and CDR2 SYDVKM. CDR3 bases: TGTGCCAGCAGCCGGGACAGCGTCACCGGGGAGCTGTTTTTT. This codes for CASSRDSVTGELFF.

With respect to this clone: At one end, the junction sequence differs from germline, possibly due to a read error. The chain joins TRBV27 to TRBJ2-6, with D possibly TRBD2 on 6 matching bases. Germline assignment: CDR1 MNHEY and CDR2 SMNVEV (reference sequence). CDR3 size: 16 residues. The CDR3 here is CASSRRGNGGANGLTF. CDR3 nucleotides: TGTGCCAGCAGCCGTCGGGGGAACGGTGGGGCCAACGGCCTGACTTTC.

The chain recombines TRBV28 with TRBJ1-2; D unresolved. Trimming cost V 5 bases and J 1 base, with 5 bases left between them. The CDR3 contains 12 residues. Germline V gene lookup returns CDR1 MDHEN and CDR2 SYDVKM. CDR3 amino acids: CASSPHNYGYTF. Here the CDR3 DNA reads TGTGCCAGCAGTCCACATAACTATGGCTACACCTTC.

CDR3 amino acids: CASRSNRARSAPQHF. The DNA of the CDR3 is TGTGCCAGCAGATCGAACAGGGCTCGATCAGCGCCCCAGCATTTT. This chain joins TRBV28 and TRBJ1-5, with D tentatively TRBD1 (6 bases). With 6 bases removed from V and 9 bases from J, the gap between germline ends came to 21 bases. From germline, CDR1 is MDHEN and CDR2 SYDVKM. The length of the CDR3 is 15 residues.

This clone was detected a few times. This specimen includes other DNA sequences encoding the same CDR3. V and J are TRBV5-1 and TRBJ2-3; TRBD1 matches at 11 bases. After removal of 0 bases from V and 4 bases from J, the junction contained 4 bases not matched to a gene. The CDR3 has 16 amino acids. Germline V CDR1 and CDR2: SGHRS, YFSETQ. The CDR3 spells CASSLGGTGGSDTQYF. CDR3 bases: TGCGCCAGCAGCTTGGGAGGGACAGGGGGGTCAGATACGCAGTATTTT.

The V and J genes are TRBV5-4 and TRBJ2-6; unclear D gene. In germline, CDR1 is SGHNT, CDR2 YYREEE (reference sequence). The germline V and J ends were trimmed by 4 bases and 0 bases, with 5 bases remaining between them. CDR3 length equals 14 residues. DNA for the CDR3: TGTGCCAGCAGCATCCGCTCTGGGGCCAACGTCCTGACTTTC. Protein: CASSIRSGANVLTF.

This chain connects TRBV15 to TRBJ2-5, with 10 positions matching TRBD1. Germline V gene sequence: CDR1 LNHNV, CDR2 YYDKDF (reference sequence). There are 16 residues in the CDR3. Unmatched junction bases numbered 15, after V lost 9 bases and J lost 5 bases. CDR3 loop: CATTAPGQGTRETQYF. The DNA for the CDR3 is TGTGCCACTACGGCGCCGGGACAGGGGACGAGGGAGACCCAGTACTTC.

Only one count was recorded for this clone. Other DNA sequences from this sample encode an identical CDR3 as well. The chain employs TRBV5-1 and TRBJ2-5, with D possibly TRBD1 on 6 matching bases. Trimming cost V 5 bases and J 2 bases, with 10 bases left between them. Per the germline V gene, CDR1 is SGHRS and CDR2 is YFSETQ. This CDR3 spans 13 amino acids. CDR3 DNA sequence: TGCGCCAGCAGGGACAGAGCACAAGAGACCCAGTACTTC. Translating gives CASRDRAQETQYF.

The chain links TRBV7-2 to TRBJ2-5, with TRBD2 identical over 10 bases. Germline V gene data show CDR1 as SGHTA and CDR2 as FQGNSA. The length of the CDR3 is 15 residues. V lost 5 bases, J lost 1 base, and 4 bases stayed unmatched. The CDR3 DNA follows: TGTGCCAGCAGCGCACTAGCGGGACTCCAAGAGACCCAGTACTTC. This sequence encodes CASSALAGLQETQYF.

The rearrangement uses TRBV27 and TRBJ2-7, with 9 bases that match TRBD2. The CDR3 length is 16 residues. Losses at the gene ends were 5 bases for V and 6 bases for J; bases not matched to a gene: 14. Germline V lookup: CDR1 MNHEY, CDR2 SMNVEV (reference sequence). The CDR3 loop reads CASSPLASGNLPEQYF. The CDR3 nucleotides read TGTGCCAGCAGTCCTTTGGCTAGCGGGAATCTTCCCGAGCAGTACTTC.

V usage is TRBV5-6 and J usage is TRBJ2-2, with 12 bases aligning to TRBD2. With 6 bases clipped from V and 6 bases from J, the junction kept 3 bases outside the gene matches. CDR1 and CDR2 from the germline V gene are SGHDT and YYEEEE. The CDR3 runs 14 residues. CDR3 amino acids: CASILAGGPGELFF. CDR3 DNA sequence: TGTGCCAGCATCCTAGCGGGAGGGCCCGGGGAGCTGTTTTTT. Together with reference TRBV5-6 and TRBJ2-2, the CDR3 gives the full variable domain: DAGVTQSPTHLIKTRGQQVTLRCSPKSGHDTVSWYQQALGQGPQFIFQYYEEEERQRGNFPDRFSGHQFPNYSSELNVNALLLGDSALYLCASILAGGPGELFFGEGSRLTVL.

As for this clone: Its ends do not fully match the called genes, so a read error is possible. This CDR3 reads CSSSRGLDRNYEQYF. The CDR3 DNA sequence: TGTTCCAGCAGCAGGGGGTTAGACAGGAATTACGAGCAGTACTTC. This sequence joins TRBV7-9 and TRBJ2-7, with 7 positions matching TRBD1. Germline CDR1 reads SEHNR; CDR2 reads FQNEAQ (reference sequence). The CDR3 runs 15 residues.

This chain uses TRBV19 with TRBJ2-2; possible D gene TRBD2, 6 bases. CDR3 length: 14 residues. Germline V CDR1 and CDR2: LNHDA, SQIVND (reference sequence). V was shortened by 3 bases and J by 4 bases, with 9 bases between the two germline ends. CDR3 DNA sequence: TGTGCCAGTAGTATGGGACTGATCACCGGGGAGCTGTTTTTT. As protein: CASSMGLITGELFF.

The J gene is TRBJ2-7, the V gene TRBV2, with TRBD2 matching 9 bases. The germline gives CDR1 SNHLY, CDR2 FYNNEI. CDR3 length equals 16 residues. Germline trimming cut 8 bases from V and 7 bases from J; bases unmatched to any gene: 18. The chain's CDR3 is CASVQYGAGGPSEQYF. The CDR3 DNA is TGTGCCAGCGTACAATACGGGGCGGGAGGGCCGAGTGAGCAGTACTTC.